Listed below are T cell receptor beta chains from one sample, sequenced in a study of vaccination and CD4 T cells after COVID-19. MiXCR was run by TCRdb on the PCR reads, yielding one entry per CDR3 protein. The sample gives more than 2,000 distinct CDR3 sequences, roughly 28% of which show up once; roughly three fifths is in the top ten. These TCRs are of unknown antigen specificity. Source material: CD4+ T cells from blood, cultured in vitro. Every receptor here comes from a human donor in good health. CDR3s include the opening cysteine and the closing phenylalanine or tryptophan. The D gene is left open where the match is weak. The size entry is marked missing in some rows and otherwise reads once, few, many or a size class.

CDR3 DNA,CDR3 protein,D gene,V gene,J gene,clone size
TGTGCCATCATGCAGAGCGGGAGGGAGAGCTCCTACAATGAGCAGTTCTTC,CAIMQSGRESSYNEQFF,TRBD2,TRBV10-3,TRBJ2-1,few
TGCGCCAGCAGGAGGGGGGTAGCGGGAGTCGGCTCCTACAATGAGCAGTTCTTC,CASRRGVAGVGSYNEQFF,TRBD2,TRBV10-1,TRBJ2-1,few
TGTGCCAGCAGCCCGCCCGCGAGGGGGTCGGGAGGCTACACCTTC,CASSPPARGSGGYTF,-,TRBV11-2,TRBJ1-2,-
TGTGCCACCAGCAGAGAAGGGACTAGCGGGAGAGATGAGCAGTTCTTC,CATSREGTSGRDEQFF,TRBD2,TRBV15,TRBJ2-1,few
TGTGCCACCAGCAGCGCCGGGACATTAGAGACCCAGTACTTC,CATSSAGTLETQYF,-,TRBV15,TRBJ2-5,-
TGCAGTGCCGATACCTATATCTCCTACGAGCAGTACTTC,CSADTYISYEQYF,-,TRBV20-1,TRBJ2-7,-
TGTGCCAGCAGTTTATTGGCAGGGGGCTTTGAAGCTTTCTTT,CASSLLAGGFEAFF,TRBD1,TRBV28,TRBJ1-1,-
TGCAGTGCTAGACGACTAGCGGGGAGTTACAATGAGCAGTTCTTC,CSARRLAGSYNEQFF,TRBD2,TRBV20-1,TRBJ2-1,-
TGTGCCAGCAGGGAGACTAGCGACTCCTACGAGCAGTACTTC,CASRETSDSYEQYF,TRBD2,TRBV2,TRBJ2-7,-
TGTGCCAGCAGCTTAATTAGCGGGGCCTCCACAGATACGCAGTATTTT,CASSLISGASTDTQYF,TRBD2,TRBV7-3,TRBJ2-3,-
TGCAGTGCCGGACAGCCCCAGGGCGTCTACGAGCAGTACTTC,CSAGQPQGVYEQYF,-,TRBV20-1,TRBJ2-7,-
TGCGCCAGCAGCTTGGAGCGCCAGCCGAACACTGAAGCTTTCTTT,CASSLERQPNTEAFF,-,TRBV5-1,TRBJ1-1,-
TGTGCCAGCAGGAAACTAGCGGCCTACGAGCAGTACTTC,CASRKLAAYEQYF,TRBD2,TRBV6-4,TRBJ2-7,few
TGTGCCACCCGGGCGAAGGGGGGGGACATTCAGTACTTC,CATRAKGGDIQYF,-,TRBV11-1,TRBJ2-4,-
TGTGCCAGCAGCTTTAGCGGGTCGGCAGGCAAGCAGTTCTTC,CASSFSGSAGKQFF,TRBD2,TRBV5-4,TRBJ2-1,-
TGTGCCAGCAGCTTGGTTGCCGGGGGCGCGGGGGAGACCCAGTACTTC,CASSLVAGGAGETQYF,-,TRBV5-4,TRBJ2-5,-
TGTGCCAGTAGCCGGGGGACCCGGGATCAGCCCCAGCATTTT,CASSRGTRDQPQHF,-,TRBV19,TRBJ1-5,-
TGTGCCAGTAGTATAACGAATTCACCCCTCCACTTT,CASSITNSPLHF,-,TRBV19,TRBJ1-6,few